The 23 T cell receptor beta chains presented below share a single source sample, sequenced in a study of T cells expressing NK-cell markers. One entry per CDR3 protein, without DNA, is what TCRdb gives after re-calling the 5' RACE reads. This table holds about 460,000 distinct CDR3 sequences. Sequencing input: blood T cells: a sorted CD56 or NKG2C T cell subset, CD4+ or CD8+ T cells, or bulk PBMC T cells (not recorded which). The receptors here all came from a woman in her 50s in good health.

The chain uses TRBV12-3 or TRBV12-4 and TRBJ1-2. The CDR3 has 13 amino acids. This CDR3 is CASSTGGADGYTF.

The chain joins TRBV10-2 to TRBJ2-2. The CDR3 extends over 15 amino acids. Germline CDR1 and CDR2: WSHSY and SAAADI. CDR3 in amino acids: CASSTLLRRTGELFF.

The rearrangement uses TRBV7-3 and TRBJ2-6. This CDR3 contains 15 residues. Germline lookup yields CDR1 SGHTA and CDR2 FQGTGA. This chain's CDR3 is CASAKGSSGANVLTF.

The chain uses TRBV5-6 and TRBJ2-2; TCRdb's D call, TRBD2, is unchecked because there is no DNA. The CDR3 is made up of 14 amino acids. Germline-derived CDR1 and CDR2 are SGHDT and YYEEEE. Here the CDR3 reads CASSLGRGTGELFF.

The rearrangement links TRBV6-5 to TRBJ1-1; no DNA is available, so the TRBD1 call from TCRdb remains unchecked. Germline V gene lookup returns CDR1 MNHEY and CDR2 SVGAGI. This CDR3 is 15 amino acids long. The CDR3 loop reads CASRIGQGGGTEAFF.

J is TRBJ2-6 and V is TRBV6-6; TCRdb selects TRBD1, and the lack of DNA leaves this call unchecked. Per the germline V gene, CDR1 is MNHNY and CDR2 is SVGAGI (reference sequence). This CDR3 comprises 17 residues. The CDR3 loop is CASGEHLESGGANVLTF.

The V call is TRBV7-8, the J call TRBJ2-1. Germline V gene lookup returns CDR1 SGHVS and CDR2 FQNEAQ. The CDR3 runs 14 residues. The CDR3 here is CASSLVTSNNEQFF. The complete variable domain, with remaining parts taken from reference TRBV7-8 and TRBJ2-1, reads GAGVSQSPRYKVAKRGQDVALRCDPISGHVSLFWYQQALGQGPEFLTYFQNEAQLDKSGLPSDRFFAERPEGSVSTLKIQRTQQEDSAVYLCASSLVTSNNEQFFGPGTRLTVL.

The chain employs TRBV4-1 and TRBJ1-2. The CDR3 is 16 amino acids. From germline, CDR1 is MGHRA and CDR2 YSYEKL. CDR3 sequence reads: CASSPTTWLVYYGYTF.

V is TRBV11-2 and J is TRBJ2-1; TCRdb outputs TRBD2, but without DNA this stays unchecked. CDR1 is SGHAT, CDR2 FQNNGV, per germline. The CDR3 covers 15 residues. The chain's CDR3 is CASSLSGASNNEQFF. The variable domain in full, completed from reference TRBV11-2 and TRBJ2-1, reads EAGVAQSPRYKIIEKRQSVAFWCNPISGHATLYWYQQILGQGPKLLIQFQNNGVVDDSQLPKDRFSAERLKGVDSTLKIQPAKLEDSAVYLCASSLSGASNNEQFFGPGTRLTVL.

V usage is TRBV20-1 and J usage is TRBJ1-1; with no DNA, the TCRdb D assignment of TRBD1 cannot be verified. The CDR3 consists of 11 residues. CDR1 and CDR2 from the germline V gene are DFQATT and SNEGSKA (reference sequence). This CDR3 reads CSVSRVTEAFF.

CDR3 residues: CSAVQDRGYTDTQYF. The genes are TRBV20-1 and TRBJ2-3; the TCRdb call, TRBD1, lacks DNA for checking. Germline CDR1 DFQATT, CDR2 SNEGSKA (reference sequence). This CDR3 contains 15 residues.

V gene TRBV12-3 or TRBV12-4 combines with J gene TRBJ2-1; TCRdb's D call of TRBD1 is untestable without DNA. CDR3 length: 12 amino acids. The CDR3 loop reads CASSASGREQFF.

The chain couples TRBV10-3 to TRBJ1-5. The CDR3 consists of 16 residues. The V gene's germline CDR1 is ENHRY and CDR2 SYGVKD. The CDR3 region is CAISELGLRSNQPQHF.

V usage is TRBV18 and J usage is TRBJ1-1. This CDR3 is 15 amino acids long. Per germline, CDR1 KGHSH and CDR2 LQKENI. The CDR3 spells CASSPSGRLVTEAFF.

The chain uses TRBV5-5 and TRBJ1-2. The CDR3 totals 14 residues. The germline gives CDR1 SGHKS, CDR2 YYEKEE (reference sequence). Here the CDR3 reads CASSSPDVAYGYTF. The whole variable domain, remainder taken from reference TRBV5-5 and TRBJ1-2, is DAGVTQSPTHLIKTRGQQVTLRCSPISGHKSVSWYQQVLGQGPQFIFQYYEKEERGRGNFPDRFSARQFPNYSSELNVNALLLGDSALYLCASSSPDVAYGYTFGSGTRLTVV.

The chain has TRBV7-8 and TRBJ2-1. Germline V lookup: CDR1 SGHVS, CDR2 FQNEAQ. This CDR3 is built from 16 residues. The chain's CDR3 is CASSPRRSTPYNEQFF.

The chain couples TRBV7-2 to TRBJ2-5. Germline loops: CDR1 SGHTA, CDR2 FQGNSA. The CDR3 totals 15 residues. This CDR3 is CASSSRRLRQETQYF.

This CDR3 is CASSRLCGDSSNQPQHF. This chain joins TRBV21-1 and TRBJ1-5; TCRdb reports TRBD1, a call that lacks DNA to check it against. TRBV21-1 is marked as a pseudogene. CDR3 size: 17 residues.

CDR3 region: CASSFWGAWADTQYF. This chain links TRBV7-9 with TRBJ2-3; as DNA is missing, the TRBD1 call by TCRdb cannot be tested. The CDR3 is made up of 15 amino acids. Germline CDR1 is SEHNR and CDR2 is FQNEAQ (reference sequence). Based on the CDR3 plus reference TRBV7-9 and TRBJ2-3, the full variable domain is DTGVSQNPRHKITKRGQNVTFRCDPISEHNRLYWYRQTLGQGPEFLTYFQNEAQLEKSRLLSDRFSAERPKGSFSTLEIQRTEQGDSAMYLCASSFWGAWADTQYFGPGTRLTVL.

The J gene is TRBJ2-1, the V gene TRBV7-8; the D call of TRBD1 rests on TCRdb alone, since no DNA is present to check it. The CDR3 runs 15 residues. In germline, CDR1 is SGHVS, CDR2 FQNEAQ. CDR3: CASSRIRGRYNEQFF.

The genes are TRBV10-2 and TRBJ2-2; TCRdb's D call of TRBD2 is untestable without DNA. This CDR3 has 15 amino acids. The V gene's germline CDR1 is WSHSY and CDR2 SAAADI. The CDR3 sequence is CASSGLAGGAGELFF.

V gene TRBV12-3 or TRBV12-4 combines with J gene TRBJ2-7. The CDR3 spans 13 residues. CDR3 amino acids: CASSLRGGYEQYF.

CDR3 region: CASSFPMSGSSYNEQFF. V usage is TRBV4-1 and J usage is TRBJ2-1. The V gene's germline CDR1 is MGHRA and CDR2 YSYEKL. The CDR3 covers 17 residues.